The present T cell receptor (beta chain) was sequenced within a study of cytomegalovirus exposure and HLA in healthy donors. Regarding the study as a whole: Later analysis found that TCR beta chains associated with HLA were more clonally expanded than other, equally common chains.

PCR employed 60 Vbeta and 13 Jbeta primers. Per the authors' pipeline: Later reanalysis found 75 million to 95 million unique TCR beta chains, some 10 million of them shared. Profiling relied on immunoSEQ multiplex PCR, and the TCRdb table lists in-frame clones only, not all of them. V and J calls and clone size are those listed in that table; D and trimming were worked out from the DNA. This sample yields some 150,000 clones, of which roughly 85% are seen a single time; roughly 1.9% belongs to the top ten. The CDR3 is made up of 14 amino acids. Looked up from germline, CDR1 is SGHRS and CDR2 is YFSETQ. Trimming at V came to 3 bases and at J to 2 bases, leaving 5 bases not matched to a gene. On this clone: Antigen unknown.

The clonotype comes from a man aged 35 to 55 in good health and CMV-seronegative. The V gene is TRBV5-1, the J gene TRBJ2-7; 7 bases map to TRBD1. Sequenced sample: PBMCs. The CDR3 DNA reads as TGCGCCAGCAGCTCCGGGACAGCCGCCTACGAGCAGTACTTC. It encodes CASSSGTAAYEQYF.